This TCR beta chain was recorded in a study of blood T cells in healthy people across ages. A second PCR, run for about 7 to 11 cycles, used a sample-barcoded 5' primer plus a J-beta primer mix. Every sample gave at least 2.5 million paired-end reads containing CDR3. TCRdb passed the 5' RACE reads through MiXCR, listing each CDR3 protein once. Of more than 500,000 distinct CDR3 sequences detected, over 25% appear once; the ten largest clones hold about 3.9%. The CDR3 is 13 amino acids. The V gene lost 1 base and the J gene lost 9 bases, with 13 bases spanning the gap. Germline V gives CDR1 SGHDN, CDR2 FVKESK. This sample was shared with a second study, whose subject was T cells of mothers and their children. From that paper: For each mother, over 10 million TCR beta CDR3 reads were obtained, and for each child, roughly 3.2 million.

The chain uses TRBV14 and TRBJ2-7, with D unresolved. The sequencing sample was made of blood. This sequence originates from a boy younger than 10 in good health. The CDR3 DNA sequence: TGTGCCAGCAGCCAAGGGGTAAAGGGCTGGCAGTACTTC. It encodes CASSQGVKGWQYF.